The 21 T cell receptor beta chains presented below share a single source sample, sequenced in a study of blood T cells in healthy people across ages. A second PCR of about 7 to 12 cycles used a sample-barcoded 5' primer and a J-beta primer mix. TCRdb passed the 5' RACE reads through MiXCR, listing each CDR3 protein once. The repertoire holds about 1,400,000 distinct CDR3 sequences, with around 39% as singletons. Source material: blood. All receptors come from a woman aged 18-29 years in good health.

V usage is TRBV3-1 and J usage is TRBJ2-7; 10 bases map to TRBD2. The CDR3 is made up of 14 amino acids. J lost 3 bases, V lost 8 bases, and 7 bases had no gene match. Germline CDR1 is LGHDT and CDR2 is YNNKEL (reference sequence). CDR3 nucleotide sequence: TGTGCCAGCCAACCTAGCGGGAGCCGCTACGAGCAGTACTTC. Protein product: CASQPSGSRYEQYF.

CDR3 DNA: TGCGCCAGCAGACGGACTAGCTCGAACACCGGGGAGCTGTTTTTT. This codes for CASRRTSSNTGELFF. The rearrangement joins TRBV5-1 to TRBJ2-2, with 8 bases identical to TRBD2. Germline V gene lookup returns CDR1 SGHRS and CDR2 YFSETQ. The CDR3 has 15 amino acids. Losses at the gene ends were 5 bases for V and 0 bases for J; bases not matched to a gene: 3.

The chain employs TRBV25-1 and TRBJ2-7, with a possible D match to TRBD2 (5 bases). The ends were cut back, 3 bases at V and 3 bases at J, with 15 bases in the middle. Germline V lookup: CDR1 MGHDK, CDR2 SYGVNS. This CDR3 contains 15 residues. For the CDR3, the DNA is TGTGCCAGCAGTGATCGGGAATGGCACCACTACGAGCAGTACTTC. Translated: CASSDREWHHYEQYF.

This clonotype has more than one count but fewer than ten. The genes are TRBV4-1 and TRBJ2-5; no reliable D call. Germline assignment: CDR1 MGHRA and CDR2 YSYEKL. The CDR3 length is 17 residues. V gave up 4 bases and J gave up 1 base, with 19 bases separating them. CDR3 coding DNA: TGCGCCAGCAGCCCTCTAAGTCTGGAAACACTCCAAGAGACCCAGTACTTC. As protein: CASSPLSLETLQETQYF.

This chain links TRBV6-6 with TRBJ2-4; possible D gene TRBD1, 6 bases. Gene TRBJ2-5 matches the end of the DNA better, so the J call may be wrong. Germline V gene sequence: CDR1 MNHNY, CDR2 SVGAGI (reference sequence). CDR3 length: 15 amino acids. The chain's CDR3 is CASSYSSGDWETQYF. The DNA of the CDR3 is TGTGCCAGCAGTTATTCGTCAGGGGATTGGGAGACCCAGTACTTC.

The chain links TRBV7-9 to TRBJ2-7; 10 bases are shared with TRBD2. The V segment lost 5 bases and the J segment 3 bases; nucleotides outside the gene matches: 7. This CDR3 has 15 residues. Germline-derived CDR1 and CDR2 are SEHNR and FQNEAQ (reference sequence). Here the CDR3 reads CASSQSGGAVYEQYF. The CDR3 nucleotides are TGTGCCAGCAGCCAGAGCGGGGGGGCCGTCTACGAGCAGTACTTC.

The rearrangement links TRBV20-1 to TRBJ2-1, with 10 bases fitting TRBD1. The CDR3 has 14 residues. After removal of 6 bases from V and 6 bases from J, the junction contained 8 bases not matched to a gene. Germline V gene sequence: CDR1 DFQATT, CDR2 SNEGSKA (reference sequence). The CDR3 region is CSACGQGVVNEQFF. The CDR3 nucleotides are TGCAGTGCCTGTGGACAGGGGGTGGTCAATGAGCAGTTCTTC.

Comment on this clonotype: One end of the junction does not line up with germline, which may come from a read error. The chain combines TRBV2 with TRBJ2-5, with D possibly matching TRBD2 (5 bases). CDR3 length: 13 amino acids. Looked up from germline, CDR1 is SNHLY and CDR2 is FYNNEI. CDR3 nucleotide sequence: TGTGTCAGCTCCAAGGACTTAGAAGAGACCCAGTACTTC. The encoded protein is CVSSKDLEETQYF.

This rearrangement joins TRBV9 to TRBJ2-3; 7 bases are a match to TRBD2. The V segment lost 3 bases and the J segment 3 bases; nucleotides outside the gene matches: 10. Germline CDR1 and CDR2: SGDLS and YYNGEE. The CDR3 spans 16 residues. The CDR3 DNA follows: TGTGCCAGCAGCGCCATCCGGGGGGTAGGTACAGATACGCAGTATTTT. This codes for CASSAIRGVGTDTQYF.

J is TRBJ2-3 and V is TRBV3-1; 9 bases match TRBD1. The J segment lost 2 bases and the V segment lost 4 bases, leaving 4 bases of the junction unmatched. Germline V gives CDR1 LGHDT, CDR2 YNNKEL (reference sequence). The CDR3 runs to 15 residues. CDR3 loop: CASSRRQGVTDTQYF. Here the CDR3 DNA reads TGTGCCAGCAGCCGCCGACAGGGGGTCACAGATACGCAGTATTTT.

The gene calls are TRBV19 and TRBJ1-6; D is perhaps TRBD1 (6 bases). V shed 3 bases and J shed 8 bases, with 8 bases lying between them. The CDR3 is made up of 13 amino acids. Germline V gene data show CDR1 as LNHDA and CDR2 as SQIVND (reference sequence). This CDR3 is CASSIGGHSPLHF. As DNA, the CDR3 is TGTGCCAGTAGTATTGGGGGCCATTCACCCCTCCACTTT.

This chain connects TRBV7-9 to TRBJ1-5; a weak D match, TRBD1 (5 bases). Germline-derived CDR1 and CDR2 are SEHNR and FQNEAQ (reference sequence). Trimming shortened V by 5 bases and J by 0 bases, and 14 bases separated the two germline ends. CDR3 length: 16 residues. The CDR3 is CASSQSGRFSNQPQHF. The CDR3 DNA follows: TGTGCCAGCAGCCAATCGGGGCGGTTTAGCAATCAGCCCCAGCATTTT. The whole variable domain, filled in from reference TRBV7-9 and TRBJ1-5, reads DTGVSQNPRHKITKRGQNVTFRCDPISEHNRLYWYRQTLGQGPEFLTYFQNEAQLEKSRLLSDRFSAERPKGSFSTLEIQRTEQGDSAMYLCASSQSGRFSNQPQHFGDGTRLSIL.

The gene calls are TRBV7-2 and TRBJ1-3; D perhaps matches TRBD1 (6 bases). The V and J ends lost 4 bases and 0 bases respectively, with 13 bases between them. CDR1 SGHTA and CDR2 FQGNSA come from the germline V gene. The CDR3 runs to 16 residues. CDR3 sequence: CASSWMDSNSGNTIYF. In DNA form, the CDR3 reads TGTGCCAGCAGCTGGATGGACAGCAACTCTGGAAACACCATATATTTT.

This clonotype was counted only a few times. The chain has TRBV3-1 and TRBJ2-3; 11 nucleotides align to TRBD2. The germline CDR1 and CDR2 sequences are LGHDT and YNNKEL (reference sequence). The CDR3 consists of 17 residues. Trimming at V came to 1 base and at J to 6 bases, leaving 9 bases not matched to a gene. CDR3 loop: CASSQGLLAGAQDTQYF. For the CDR3, the DNA is TGTGCCAGCAGCCAAGGGCTACTAGCGGGGGCCCAGGATACGCAGTATTTT.

The chain joins TRBV20-1 to TRBJ2-7; TRBD2 matches 9 bases. The germline V gene has CDR1 DFQATT and CDR2 SNEGSKA (reference sequence). Trimming cost V 0 bases and J 1 base; bases outside gene matches: 4. This CDR3 comprises 15 residues. The CDR3 protein is CSARDASGGSYEQYF. CDR3 DNA sequence: TGCAGTGCTAGAGATGCCAGCGGGGGGTCCTACGAGCAGTACTTC.

This chain's CDR3 is CASRAPLAGAPSADTQYF. CDR3 nucleotides: TGTGCCAGCAGGGCCCCACTAGCGGGGGCCCCCTCTGCAGATACGCAGTATTTT. V gene TRBV2 combines with J gene TRBJ2-3, with 11 nucleotides matching TRBD2. J lost 4 bases, V lost 6 bases, and 15 bases had no gene match. The CDR3 loop spans 18 amino acids. Germline CDR1 SNHLY, CDR2 FYNNEI.

The chain's CDR3 is CSVETLNTIYF. CDR3 coding DNA: TGCAGCGTTGAAACATTGAACACCATATATTTT. V gene TRBV29-1 combines with J gene TRBJ1-3; D call uncertain. V was cut by 2 bases and J by 7 bases, with 6 bases left in between. In germline, CDR1 is SQVTM, CDR2 ANQGSEA. The CDR3 spans 11 residues.

The chain carries TRBV24-1 and TRBJ2-3, with TRBD1 as a possible D gene (5 bases). V shed 4 bases and J shed 0 bases, with 7 bases lying between them. Germline V gene data show CDR1 as KGHDR and CDR2 as SFDVKD. The CDR3 runs to 14 residues. The CDR3 loop reads CATSDPGSTDTQYF. The CDR3 DNA is TGTGCCACCAGTGACCCAGGGAGCACAGATACGCAGTATTTT.

The chain is built from TRBV7-9 and TRBJ1-4; 8 bases map to TRBD1. This CDR3 contains 15 residues. Per germline, CDR1 SEHNR and CDR2 FQNEAQ (reference sequence). V dropped 3 bases and J dropped 8; count of bases not matched to a gene: 8. CDR3 sequence reads: CASSLDGTGGEKLFF. CDR3 nucleotide sequence: TGTGCCAGCAGCTTGGACGGGACAGGTGGAGAAAAACTGTTTTTT.

In its sample, this clonotype was seen many times. The gene calls are TRBV6-2 or TRBV6-3 and TRBJ2-3; D unresolved. Trimming left V 6 bases short and J 1 base short, with 14 bases between. CDR1 is MNHEY and CDR2 is SVGEGT in the germline V gene. This CDR3 is built from 15 residues. CDR3 coding DNA: TGTGCCAGCAGCTCCTCGAGATTGGGCACAGATACGCAGTATTTT. This encodes CASSSSRLGTDTQYF.

In its sample, this clonotype was seen a few times. This chain links TRBV6-1 with TRBJ2-3; D call uncertain. The CDR3 spans 16 residues. CDR1 is MNHNS and CDR2 is SASEGT in the germline V gene. The V gene lost 2 bases and the J gene lost 1 base, with 13 bases spanning the gap. This CDR3 is CASSELVWTGTDTQYF. CDR3 nucleotides: TGTGCCAGCAGTGAATTAGTTTGGACCGGCACAGATACGCAGTATTTT.